Presented here are 10 T cell receptor beta chains from one specimen sequenced in a study of cytomegalovirus exposure and HLA in healthy donors. The repertoire was sequenced with immunoSEQ multiplex PCR; TCRdb's copy has only in-frame clones and lacks some. The data show some 150,000 clones, 70% to 90% seen once. Sequenced sample: PBMCs. The source is a human donor in good health.

This chain uses TRBV13 with TRBJ2-7, with 7 bases fitting TRBD2. The trim removed 2 bases at V and 6 bases at J, leaving 4 bases unmatched. The CDR3 is 13 amino acids. The germline V gene has CDR1 PRHDT and CDR2 FYEKMQ (reference sequence). CDR3: CASSLKIAGEQYF. In DNA form, the CDR3 reads TGTGCCAGCAGCTTAAAAATAGCGGGCGAGCAGTACTTC.

The chain employs TRBV18 and TRBJ1-2, with D tentatively TRBD1 (6 bases). Germline V gene data show CDR1 as KGHSH and CDR2 as LQKENI. The CDR3 is made up of 13 amino acids. Trimming cost V 6 bases and J 2 bases, with 10 bases left between them. The CDR3: CASSSGTNYGYTF. In nucleotides, the CDR3 is TGTGCCAGCTCGTCCGGGACAAACTATGGCTACACCTTC.

The chain recombines TRBV6-6 with TRBJ2-2; 9 bases line up with TRBD1. The V gene's germline CDR1 is MNHNY and CDR2 SVGAGI (reference sequence). The CDR3 is made up of 15 amino acids. With 8 bases clipped from V and 4 bases from J, the junction kept 8 bases outside the gene matches. In DNA, the CDR3 is TGTGCCAGCTCCCGGGACAGGGCGTCCACCGGGGAGCTGTTTTTT. This sequence encodes CASSRDRASTGELFF.

The chain carries TRBV9 and TRBJ2-2, with 10 positions matching TRBD1. V gave up 4 bases and J gave up 5 bases; unmatched junction bases: 5. Germline V gene data show CDR1 as SGDLS and CDR2 as YYNGEE. This CDR3 comprises 15 residues. The CDR3 reads CASSPDRGPTGELFF. CDR3 sequence (DNA): TGTGCCAGCAGCCCAGACAGGGGGCCGACCGGGGAGCTGTTTTTT. The full variable domain, its missing parts supplied by reference TRBV9 and TRBJ2-2, is DSGVTQTPKHLITATGQRVTLRCSPRSGDLSVYWYQQSLDQGLQFLIQYYNGEERAKGNILERFSAQQFPDLHSELNLSSLELGDSALYFCASSPDRGPTGELFFGEGSRLTVL.

The gene calls are TRBV7-9 and TRBJ2-3; D perhaps matches TRBD1 (7 bases). The CDR3 extends over 16 amino acids. Trimming left V 5 bases short and J 2 bases short, with 17 bases between. Germline CDR1 reads SEHNR; CDR2 reads FQNEAQ (reference sequence). CDR3 nucleotide sequence: TGTGCCAGCAGCCCCCGTTCAGGGGGGCCCACAGATACGCAGTATTTT. It specifies CASSPRSGGPTDTQYF. The entire variable domain, with the rest obtained from reference TRBV7-9 and TRBJ2-3, is as follows: DTGVSQNPRHKITKRGQNVTFRCDPISEHNRLYWYRQTLGQGPEFLTYFQNEAQLEKSRLLSDRFSAERPKGSFSTLEIQRTEQGDSAMYLCASSPRSGGPTDTQYFGPGTRLTVL.

The genes are TRBV6-6 and TRBJ1-1, with D possibly TRBD1 on 5 matching bases. V lost 3 bases and J 1 base, leaving 12 bases between the germline ends. Germline CDR1 is MNHNY and CDR2 is SVGAGI (reference sequence). The CDR3 has 15 amino acids. The CDR3 coding sequence is TGTGCCAGCAGTTATGAGGGACTACCGAACACTGAAGCTTTCTTT. Translated, it gives CASSYEGLPNTEAFF.

This chain uses TRBV19 with TRBJ1-4, with D perhaps TRBD1 (6 bases). With 4 bases removed from V and 5 bases from J, the gap between germline ends came to 14 bases. Germline CDR1 LNHDA, CDR2 SQIVND (reference sequence). The CDR3 is 15 residues long. DNA of the CDR3: TGTGCCAGTAGTACCCAGGACAGTAGAAATGAAAAACTGTTTTTT. Amino acid sequence: CASSTQDSRNEKLFF.

The chain recombines TRBV10-1 with TRBJ1-5; TRBD1 matches at 9 bases. CDR3 length: 14 residues. V shed 6 bases and J 7 bases; nucleotides not matched to a gene: 7. The germline CDR1 and CDR2 sequences are WNHNN and SYGVQD (reference sequence). CDR3 loop: CASSKGQGKQPQHF. CDR3 sequence (DNA): TGCGCCAGCAGCAAGGGACAGGGAAAACAGCCCCAGCATTTT.

The rearrangement links TRBV7-6 to TRBJ2-1; 12 nucleotides match TRBD2. CDR3 length: 16 residues. V shed 1 base and J 6 bases; nucleotides not matched to a gene: 4. In germline, CDR1 is SGHVS, CDR2 FNYEAQ. The CDR3 DNA reads as TGTGCCAGCAGCTTAGTAACTAGCGGGGGGCTCAATGAGCAGTTCTTC. This encodes CASSLVTSGGLNEQFF. Full variable domain (remainder filled in from reference TRBV7-6 and TRBJ2-1): GAGVSQSPRYKVTKRGQDVALRCDPISGHVSLYWYRQALGQGPEFLTYFNYEAQQDKSGLPNDRFSAERPEGSISTLTIQRTEQRDSAMYRCASSLVTSGGLNEQFFGPGTRLTVL.

V gene TRBV11-2 combines with J gene TRBJ1-4, with TRBD1 matching 7 bases. The ends lost 7 bases at V and 4 bases at J; junction bases unmatched: 6. Germline values: CDR1 SGHAT, CDR2 FQNNGV. This CDR3 has 14 residues. Here the CDR3 reads CASTPGQLNEKLFF. The DNA of the CDR3 is TGTGCCAGCACGCCGGGACAGCTTAATGAAAAACTGTTTTTT. The whole variable domain, filled in from reference TRBV11-2 and TRBJ1-4, reads EAGVAQSPRYKIIEKRQSVAFWCNPISGHATLYWYQQILGQGPKLLIQFQNNGVVDDSQLPKDRFSAERLKGVDSTLKIQPAKLEDSAVYLCASTPGQLNEKLFFGSGTQLSVL.